These 23 T cell receptor beta chains came from one sample sequenced in a study of blood T cell repertoires in COVID-19 (TCRdb year 2020). Preparation of the library involved the immunoSEQ multiplex PCR assay. TCRdb stores this immuneACCESS table with in-frame sequences only. Part of the clones is absent; in the studies checked, under half of the shortfall reflects unresolved V genes, and no reason is known for the rest. The sample data list about 130,000 clones, and more than 75% of these were observed just once. The ten largest clones represent more than 3.5% of the sample. The sequencing sample was made of peripheral blood. Receptor source: a woman in her sixties or seventies with acute or convalescent COVID-19.

This clone appeared once. The V gene is TRBV11-2, the J gene TRBJ1-3; 7 bases are shared with TRBD1. The CDR3 runs 13 residues. Trimming at V came to 3 bases and at J to 8 bases, leaving 4 bases not matched to a gene. CDR1 and CDR2 (germline): SGHAT, FQNNGV. The CDR3 DNA is TGTGCCAGCAGCTTTTCAGGGGGTGACACCATATATTTT. Translated: CASSFSGGDTIYF.

The chain carries TRBV7-2 and TRBJ2-7; TRBD2 is a possible D gene (6 bases). The length of the CDR3 is 13 residues. Germline-derived CDR1 and CDR2 are SGHTA and FQGNSA. The V and J ends lost 7 bases and 2 bases respectively, with 12 bases between them. The CDR3 sequence: CASTQSGAYEQYF. The CDR3 region has the DNA TGTGCCAGCACCCAATCGGGGGCCTACGAGCAGTACTTC.

This clone was detected only once. The V gene is TRBV2, the J gene TRBJ1-1; tentative D call: TRBD1 (5 bases). CDR1 is SNHLY and CDR2 is FYNNEI in the germline V gene. The V end lost 3 bases, the J end lost 7 bases, and 9 bases lay between the germline ends. The CDR3 extends over 12 amino acids. The CDR3 DNA sequence: TGTGCCAGCAGTGAGGGCAGGGATGAAGCTTTCTTT. This encodes CASSEGRDEAFF.

This clone was recorded once. The chain links TRBV7-9 to TRBJ1-1; tentatively, D is TRBD1 (6 bases). The CDR3 extends over 14 amino acids. V gave up 3 bases and J gave up 0 bases, with 8 bases separating them. CDR1 is SEHNR, CDR2 FQNEAQ, per germline (reference sequence). This chain's CDR3 is CASSLNRVNTEAFF. The DNA of the CDR3 is TGTGCCAGCAGCTTGAACAGGGTGAACACTGAAGCTTTCTTT.

V gene TRBV12-5 combines with J gene TRBJ1-1; tentative D call: TRBD1 (5 bases). Trimming took off 7 bases at V and 1 base at J, with 10 bases between the two ends. The CDR3 loop spans 13 amino acids. Germline V gene data show CDR1 as LGHNT and CDR2 as FRNRAP. The CDR3 DNA sequence: TGTGCTAGTGTAGAAAGGGGGAACACTGAAGCTTTCTTT. The encoded protein is CASVERGNTEAFF.

V is TRBV18 and J is TRBJ2-1, with 15 bases aligning to TRBD2. J lost 9 bases, V lost 6 bases, and 6 bases had no gene match. The germline gives CDR1 KGHSH, CDR2 LQKENI. The CDR3 contains 15 residues. The CDR3 DNA sequence: TGTGCCAGCTCGGTTCCGGGACTAGCGGGAGGTGAGCAGTTCTTC. This gives the protein CASSVPGLAGGEQFF.

The chain recombines TRBV28 with TRBJ1-5, with D possibly TRBD1 on 5 matching bases. Germline CDR1 is MDHEN and CDR2 is SYDVKM. CDR3 length: 13 residues. V gave up 3 bases and J gave up 7 bases, with 10 bases separating them. CDR3 sequence (DNA): TGTGCCAGCAGTTTCACAGGCATACAGCCCCAGCATTTT. Translation gives CASSFTGIQPQHF. Supplemented by reference TRBV28 and TRBJ1-5, the full variable domain reads DVKVTQSSRYLVKRTGEKVFLECVQDMDHENMFWYRQDPGLGLRLIYFSYDVKMKEKGDIPEGYSVSREKKERFSLILESASTNQTSMYLCASSFTGIQPQHFGDGTRLSIL.

This clone has only a few counts. The J gene is TRBJ1-6, the V gene TRBV7-2; 9 bases fit TRBD1. The germline V gene has CDR1 SGHTA and CDR2 FQGNSA. There are 15 residues in the CDR3. After removal of 0 bases from V and 10 bases from J, the junction contained 4 bases not matched to a gene. The CDR3 protein is CASSLATGGQSPLHF. DNA for the CDR3: TGTGCCAGCAGCTTAGCAACAGGGGGCCAATCACCCCTCCACTTT.

This clone was seen once. The chain uses TRBV6-5 and TRBJ1-4; weak D call: TRBD1 (6 bases). CDR3 length equals 14 residues. With 5 bases removed from V and 6 bases from J, the gap between germline ends came to 13 bases. Per germline, CDR1 MNHEY and CDR2 SVGAGI. The CDR3, as DNA: TGTGCCAGCAGTAAACGGGACACCTATGAAAAACTGTTTTTT. It specifies CASSKRDTYEKLFF.

This chain uses TRBV4-2 with TRBJ2-3; D call uncertain. Trimming shortened V by 5 bases and J by 0 bases, and 6 bases separated the two germline ends. The germline V gene encodes CDR1 LGHNA and CDR2 YNFKEQ. The length of the CDR3 is 13 residues. The CDR3 loop is CASSTYSTDTQYF. The CDR3 region has the DNA TGTGCCAGCAGCACCTATAGCACAGATACGCAGTATTTT.

The chain uses TRBV19 and TRBJ1-2; 10 nucleotides align to TRBD1. The germline gives CDR1 LNHDA, CDR2 SQIVND (reference sequence). CDR3 size: 14 residues. Trimming cost V 10 bases and J 8 bases; bases outside gene matches: 13. The CDR3 protein is CATRGTGDGVGYTF. CDR3 coding DNA: TGTGCCACCAGGGGGACAGGGGATGGAGTAGGCTACACCTTC.

V and J are TRBV4-1 and TRBJ2-5, with TRBD2 matching over 7 bases. V dropped 1 base and J dropped 2; count of bases not matched to a gene: 1. Germline V gives CDR1 MGHRA, CDR2 YSYEKL. CDR3 length: 14 residues. Written as DNA, the CDR3 is TGCGCCAGCAGCCAAGGGGGACTACAAGAGACCCAGTACTTC. Protein product: CASSQGGLQETQYF.

This clone was seen only once. The chain couples TRBV19 to TRBJ1-1, with 8 bases matching TRBD1. The V gene's germline CDR1 is LNHDA and CDR2 SQIVND (reference sequence). Unmatched junction bases numbered 9, after V lost 1 base and J lost 5 bases. CDR3 length: 16 residues. The DNA for the CDR3 is TGTGCCAGTAGTATAGGGGTAACCGGACAGGGAACTGAAGCTTTCTTT. This gives the protein CASSIGVTGQGTEAFF.

The chain combines TRBV2 with TRBJ1-5, with D hard to call. The CDR3 covers 16 residues. Germline loops: CDR1 SNHLY, CDR2 FYNNEI. V was clipped by 1 base and J by 0 bases, with 10 bases between them. CDR3 bases: TGTGCCAGCAGTGAAGGGTCTTTCTATAGCAATCAGCCCCAGCATTTT. As protein: CASSEGSFYSNQPQHF.

The rearrangement joins TRBV28 to TRBJ1-1, with D hard to call. The germline V gene encodes CDR1 MDHEN and CDR2 SYDVKM. V was shortened by 3 bases and J by 0 bases, with 5 bases between the two germline ends. The CDR3 runs 13 residues. CDR3 DNA sequence: TGTGCCAGCAGTTTCGGTCTGAACACTGAAGCTTTCTTT. This translates into CASSFGLNTEAFF.

The chain couples TRBV9 to TRBJ1-1; 7 bases agree with TRBD1. Germline CDR1 is SGDLS and CDR2 is YYNGEE. V lost 0 bases and J lost 3; bases outside the gene matches: 5. This CDR3 is 15 amino acids long. Here the CDR3 reads CASSVGWDSYTEAFF. The CDR3 DNA sequence: TGTGCCAGCAGCGTAGGCTGGGACAGCTACACTGAAGCTTTCTTT.

The genes are TRBV18 and TRBJ2-3, with D possibly matching TRBD1 (6 bases). This CDR3 contains 15 residues. Trimming pared 2 bases from V and 0 bases from J, leaving 9 bases between. Germline CDR1 reads KGHSH; CDR2 reads LQKENI. Here the CDR3 reads CASSPYTGSTDTQYF. The DNA for the CDR3 is TGTGCCAGCTCACCATACACAGGGAGCACAGATACGCAGTATTTT.

V gene TRBV9 combines with J gene TRBJ2-7, with 8 nucleotides matching TRBD2. The V gene's germline CDR1 is SGDLS and CDR2 YYNGEE. V gave up 4 bases and J gave up 1 base; unmatched junction bases: 7. CDR3 length: 15 residues. CDR3 in DNA: TGTGCCAGCAGCCCACTAGCGGCCGGATCCTACGAGCAGTACTTC. Protein: CASSPLAAGSYEQYF.

The gene calls are TRBV12-3 or TRBV12-4 and TRBJ1-1; D is perhaps TRBD1 (6 bases). The CDR3 runs to 13 residues. Trimming cost V 5 bases and J 1 base, with 8 bases left between them. In DNA, the CDR3 is TGTGCCAGCAGTACGGACAGGAACACTGAAGCTTTCTTT. Amino acids: CASSTDRNTEAFF.

This clone has a single count. V and J are TRBV7-9 and TRBJ2-3; TRBD2 might be the D (5 bases). The length of the CDR3 is 16 residues. Germline loops: CDR1 SEHNR, CDR2 FQNEAQ (reference sequence). V was clipped by 1 base and J by 2 bases, with 13 bases between them. The CDR3 protein is CASSLGSGAITDTQYF. DNA for the CDR3: TGTGCCAGCAGCTTAGGCAGCGGCGCTATCACAGATACGCAGTATTTT.

The chain joins TRBV20-1 to TRBJ2-3; TRBD2 matches 9 bases. With V trimmed by 3 bases and J by 3 bases, 7 bases remained unmatched. The CDR3 is 15 amino acids. Germline V lookup: CDR1 DFQATT, CDR2 SNEGSKA (reference sequence). The CDR3 DNA sequence: TGCAGTGCTAGTCGGCGGGAGGGCAATACAGATACGCAGTATTTT. Its protein is CSASRREGNTDTQYF.

This chain joins TRBV3-1 (or the pseudogene TRBV3-2) and TRBJ2-3; 12 bases align to TRBD2. The germline CDR1 and CDR2 sequences are LGHDT and YNNKEL (reference sequence). V lost 4 bases and J lost 6; bases outside the gene matches: 8. This CDR3 region has 16 residues. Written as DNA, the CDR3 is TGTGCCAGCAGCCCGACTAGCGGGAGCGCCCCGGATACGCAGTATTTT. Its protein product is CASSPTSGSAPDTQYF.

The chain employs TRBV19 and TRBJ1-2; TRBD1 matches at 8 bases. The CDR3 loop spans 18 amino acids. V trimming: 6 bases; J trimming: 5 bases; junction bases outside the gene matches: 20. CDR1 is LNHDA and CDR2 is SQIVND in the germline V gene (reference sequence). The chain's CDR3 is CASSTSGTGHYLIYGYTF. The CDR3, as DNA: TGTGCCAGTAGCACCTCCGGGACAGGCCATTACCTGATTTATGGCTACACCTTC.